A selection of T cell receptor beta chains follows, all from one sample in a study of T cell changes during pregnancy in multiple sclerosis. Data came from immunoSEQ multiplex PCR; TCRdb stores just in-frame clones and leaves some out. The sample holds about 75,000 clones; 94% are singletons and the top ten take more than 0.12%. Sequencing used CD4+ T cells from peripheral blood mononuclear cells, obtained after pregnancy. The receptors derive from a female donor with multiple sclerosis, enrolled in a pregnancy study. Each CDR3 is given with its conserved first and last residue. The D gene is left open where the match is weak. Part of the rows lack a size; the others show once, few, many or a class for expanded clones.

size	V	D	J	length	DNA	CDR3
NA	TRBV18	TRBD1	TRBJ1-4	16	TGTGCCAGCTCACCCCCTGGGGGACAGGGGACGGAAAAACTGTTTTTT	CASSPPGGQGTEKLFF
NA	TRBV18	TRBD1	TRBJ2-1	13	TGTGCCAGCTCACCGTCACAGGGGTTTGAGCAGTTCTTC	CASSPSQGFEQFF
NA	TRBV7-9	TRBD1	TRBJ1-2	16	TGTGCCAGCAGCTTAGCGCACCCGACAGGGTCCTATGGCTACACCTTC	CASSLAHPTGSYGYTF
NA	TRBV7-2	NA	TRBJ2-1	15	TGTGCCAGCAGCTTAGGCCTATTCCCCTACAATGAGCAGTTCTTC	CASSLGLFPYNEQFF
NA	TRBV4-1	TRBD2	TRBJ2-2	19	TGCGCCAGCAGCCAAGAAACTACTAGCGGGGCAGCGAACACCGGGGAGCTGTTTTTT	CASSQETTSGAANTGELFF
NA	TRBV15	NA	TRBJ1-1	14	TGTGCCACCAGCAGAGGGAAGGGGGTCGCGGAAGCTTTCTTT	CATSRGKGVAEAFF
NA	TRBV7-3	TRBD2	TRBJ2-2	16	TGTGCCAGCAGCTTAAGCGGGAGGACTAACACCGGGGAGCTGTTTTTT	CASSLSGRTNTGELFF
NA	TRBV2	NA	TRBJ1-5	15	TGTGCCAGCAACGAGGGGGGGGCGCTTCGCCAGCCCCAGCATTTT	CASNEGGALRQPQHF
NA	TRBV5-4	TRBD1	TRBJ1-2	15	TGTGCCAGCAGCGTTCTCAGGGGGCGCGGCGATGGCTACACCTTC	CASSVLRGRGDGYTF
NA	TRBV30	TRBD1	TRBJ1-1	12	TGTGCCTATAAGACAGGGAACACTGAGGCTTTCTTT	CAYKTGNTEAFF
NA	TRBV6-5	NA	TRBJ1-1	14	TGTGCCAGCAGTCACCCGACAGCGAACACTGAAGCTTTCTTT	CASSHPTANTEAFF
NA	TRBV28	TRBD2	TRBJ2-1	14	TGTGCCAGCTTAGCGGGAGGGCCCTCGAATGAGCAGTTCTTC	CASLAGGPSNEQFF
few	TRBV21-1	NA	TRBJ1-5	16	TGTGCCAGCAGCAAGGGGAGGAGTTCCCACAATCAGCCCCAGCATTTT	CASSKGRSSHNQPQHF
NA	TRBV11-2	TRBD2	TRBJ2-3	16	TGTGCCAGCAGCTTAGGTGTGACTAGCGGCACAGATACGCAGTATTTT	CASSLGVTSGTDTQYF
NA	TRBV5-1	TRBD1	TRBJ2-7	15	TGCGCCAGCAGCCCTGCGGGGACAGGGGTCTACGAGCAGTACTTC	CASSPAGTGVYEQYF
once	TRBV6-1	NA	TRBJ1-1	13	TGTGCCAGCAACCCGGGACATCTCACTGAAGCTTTCTTT	CASNPGHLTEAFF
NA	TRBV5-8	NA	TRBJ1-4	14	TGTGCCAGCAGCTTCCCGGGAGGGAATGAAAAACTGTTTTTT	CASSFPGGNEKLFF
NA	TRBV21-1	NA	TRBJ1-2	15	TGTGCCAGCAGCAACCGACAGGCGGGCCTCTATGGCTACACCTTC	CASSNRQAGLYGYTF
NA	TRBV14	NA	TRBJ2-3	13	TGTGCCAGCAGCCAAGATTTAACAGATACGCAGTATTTT	CASSQDLTDTQYF
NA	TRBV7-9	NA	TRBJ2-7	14	TGTGCCAGCAGCTCCCGACTGAACTCCTACGAGCAGTACTTC	CASSSRLNSYEQYF
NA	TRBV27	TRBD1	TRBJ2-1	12	TGTGCCAGCAGGACAGGGTACAATGAGCAGTTCTTC	CASRTGYNEQFF
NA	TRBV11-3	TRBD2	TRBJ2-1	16	TGTGCCAGCAGCAGATCCCTAGCGGGATCCTACAATGAGCAGTTCTTC	CASSRSLAGSYNEQFF
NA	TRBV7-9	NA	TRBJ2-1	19	TGTGCCAGCACCCTAGCCCGGGACTTCTCCTTTCGCTCCTACAATGAGCAGTTCTTC	CASTLARDFSFRSYNEQFF
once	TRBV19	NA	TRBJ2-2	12	TGTGCCAGTAGTCGAGGGCCCGGGGAGCTGTTTTTT	CASSRGPGELFF
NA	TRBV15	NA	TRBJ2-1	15	TGTGCCACCAGCAGGGAAAGGAGCTCCTACAATGAGCAGTTCTTC	CATSRERSSYNEQFF
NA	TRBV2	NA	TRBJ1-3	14	TGTGCCAGCCGGACCGCCGGGGGTGGAAACACCATATATTTT	CASRTAGGGNTIYF
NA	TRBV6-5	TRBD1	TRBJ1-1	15	TGTGCCAGCAGCCCCCGAAGACAGGGCGGCACTGAAGCTTTCTTT	CASSPRRQGGTEAFF
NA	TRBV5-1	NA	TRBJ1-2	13	TGCGCCAGCAGCTTTGACGGAGTATATGGCTACACCTTC	CASSFDGVYGYTF
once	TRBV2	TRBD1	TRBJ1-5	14	TGTGCCAGCAGCCCGGGACAGGGGATCCAGCCCCAGCATTTT	CASSPGQGIQPQHF
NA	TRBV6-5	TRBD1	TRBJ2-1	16	TGTGCCAGCAGTTACTCTAGGGACAGGGATGAGAATGAGCAGTTCTTC	CASSYSRDRDENEQFF
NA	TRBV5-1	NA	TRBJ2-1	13	TGCGCCAGCAGCCCGGGACTCCTGAATGAGCAGTTCTTC	CASSPGLLNEQFF
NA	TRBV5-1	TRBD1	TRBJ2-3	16	TGCGCCAGCAGCTTGGCCGGGACAGCAAGCACAGATACGCAGTATTTT	CASSLAGTASTDTQYF
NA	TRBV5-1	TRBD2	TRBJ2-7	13	TGCGCCAGCATTAGCGGGAATGGGCTCGAGCAGTACTTC	CASISGNGLEQYF
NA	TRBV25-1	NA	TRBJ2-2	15	TGTGCCAGCAGTGAATCAGGCAGAGCGGTGGGGGAGCTGTTTTTT	CASSESGRAVGELFF
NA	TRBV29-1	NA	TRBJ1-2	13	TGCAGCGTTGTTTTGCTCTCGGGCTATGGCTACACCTTC	CSVVLLSGYGYTF
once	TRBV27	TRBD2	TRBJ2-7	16	TGTGCCAGCAGTTTGGCAGGGACTAGCACCCGCCACGAGCAGTACTTC	CASSLAGTSTRHEQYF
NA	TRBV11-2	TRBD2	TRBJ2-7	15	TGTGCCAGCAGGTCCGGACTAGCGGGAGTTGGAGAGCAGTACTTC	CASRSGLAGVGEQYF
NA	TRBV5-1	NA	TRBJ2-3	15	TGCGCCAGCAGCTATAGGTGGCAGGGAACAGATACGCAGTATTTT	CASSYRWQGTDTQYF
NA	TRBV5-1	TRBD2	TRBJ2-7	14	TGCGCCAGCAGCTCGCGACTAGCTGGCCACGAGCAGTACTTC	CASSSRLAGHEQYF
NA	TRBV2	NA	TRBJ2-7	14	TGTGCCAGCAGGGTTTCCCGGGTCCGCTACGAGCAGTACTTC	CASRVSRVRYEQYF
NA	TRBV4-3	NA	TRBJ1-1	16	TGCGCCAGCAAAGGCGGGCGTCTGAGGGATAACACTGAAGCTTTCTTT	CASKGGRLRDNTEAFF
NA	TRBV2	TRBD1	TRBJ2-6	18	TGTGCCAGCAGTGAAGGTGCAGGGGGAGTCTCTGGGGCCAACGTCCTGACTTTC	CASSEGAGGVSGANVLTF
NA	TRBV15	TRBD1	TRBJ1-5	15	TGTGCCACCAGTCGTGGACAGGGCCCCAATCAGCCCCAGCATTTT	CATSRGQGPNQPQHF
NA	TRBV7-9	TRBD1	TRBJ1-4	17	TGTGCCAGCAGCCCTCGGGTCCTACAGGGGTCTAATGAAAAACTGTTTTTT	CASSPRVLQGSNEKLFF
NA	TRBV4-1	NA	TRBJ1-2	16	TGCGCCAGCAGCCAAGGAGGGGGGGCAACGTTCTATGGCTACACCTTC	CASSQGGGATFYGYTF
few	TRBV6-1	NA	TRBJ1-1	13	TGTGCCAGCAGTGAAAGGGGAGGCACTGAAGCTTTCTTT	CASSERGGTEAFF
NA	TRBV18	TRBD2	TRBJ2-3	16	TGTGCCAGCTCACCACCGCGCGGGAGGGACACAGATACGCAGTATTTT	CASSPPRGRDTDTQYF
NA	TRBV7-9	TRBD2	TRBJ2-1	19	TGTGCCAGCAGCCCGCAGGGCGGAGGACTAGCGGGAGTAAGGAATGAGCAGTTCTTC	CASSPQGGGLAGVRNEQFF